This T cell receptor (beta chain) appears in the sequencing data of a study of blood T cells in healthy people across ages. Study outcomes and limitations: The study found more naive CD4+ cells and higher diversity in long-lived than aged donors.

The V and J ends lost 5 bases and 8 bases respectively, with 12 bases between them. The CDR3 has 12 residues. Germline CDR1 is MNHEY and CDR2 is SVGEGT. The authors ran a second PCR of about 6 to 11 cycles using a sample-barcoded 5' primer and a J-beta primer mix. Each cDNA molecule received a tag from a template-switch adaptor that had 12 random nucleotides. The yield of each sample was at least 2.5 million CDR3-containing paired-end reads. One entry per CDR3 protein, called by TCRdb with MiXCR from the 5' RACE reads. The sample yields 800,000 to 950,000 distinct CDR3 sequences, 40% to 60% seen once. This clonotype showed up just a few times. Its antigen is currently unknown.

This sequence was found in a young man in good health. The chain recombines TRBV6-2 or TRBV6-3 with TRBJ1-2; D gene ambiguous. The specimen was blood. This CDR3 reads CASSGPLKGYTF. CDR3 nucleotide sequence: TGTGCCAGCAGTGGCCCCCTGAAGGGCTACACCTTC.